A single sample gave rise to the 7 T cell receptor beta chains below, sequenced in a study of cytomegalovirus exposure and HLA in healthy donors (dated by TCRdb to the late 2010s). The method behind the library was the immunoSEQ multiplex PCR assay. For the multiplex PCR, a mixture combining 60 forward primers for TCR Vbeta segments and 13 reverse primers for TCR Jbeta segments was used. Not all clones reach the TCRdb copy of this immuneACCESS table, which keeps in-frame sequences only. Checked studies attribute under half of the gap to unresolved V genes and leave the rest unexplained. Recorded for this sample are around 62,000 clones; 80% to 90% of them occurred a single time. About 3.2% of the sample goes to the ten largest clones. Material for sequencing was PBMCs. All receptors derive from a woman in her 30s in good health and CMV-seronegative.

The rearrangement uses TRBV19 and TRBJ2-2; 9 nucleotides match TRBD1. The V gene end was trimmed by 6 bases and the J gene end by 2 bases; junction bases not matched to a gene: 10. This CDR3 spans 17 amino acids. Per the germline V gene, CDR1 is LNHDA and CDR2 is SQIVND (reference sequence). The CDR3 coding sequence is TGTGCCAGTAGCCCCCCTGGACAGGGGCATAACACCGGGGAGCTGTTTTTT. Translation gives CASSPPGQGHNTGELFF.

The chain is built from TRBV19 and TRBJ1-1; the D is unclear. V lost 7 bases and J 0 bases, leaving 15 bases between the germline ends. The CDR3 has 15 residues. Germline V gene sequence: CDR1 LNHDA, CDR2 SQIVND (reference sequence). Here the CDR3 reads CASKPGEQMNTEAFF. The CDR3 bases are TGTGCCAGTAAACCCGGGGAACAGATGAACACTGAAGCTTTCTTT.

This chain connects TRBV7-2 to TRBJ2-3; TRBD2 matches 8 bases. J lost 5 bases, V lost 6 bases, and 7 bases had no gene match. The germline V gene encodes CDR1 SGHTA and CDR2 FQGNSA. The CDR3 totals 14 residues. This CDR3 reads CASRTGGPGDTQYF. The CDR3 nucleotides are TGTGCCAGCAGGACGGGGGGGCCGGGAGATACGCAGTATTTT.

In DNA, the CDR3 is TGCGCCAGCAGCCAAGACGAATTACCGGGACAGTTTCGGGATGAAGCTTTCTTT. Translating gives CASSQDELPGQFRDEAFF. The V call is TRBV4-1, the J call TRBJ1-1; TRBD1 matches at 7 bases. V shed 0 bases, J shed 7 bases, and the junction held 17 bases outside the gene matches. The germline V gene encodes CDR1 MGHRA and CDR2 YSYEKL. The length of the CDR3 is 18 residues.

This clone came up a few times. The gene calls are TRBV6-5 and TRBJ2-7; D may be TRBD2 (5 bases). Germline CDR1 and CDR2: MNHEY and SVGAGI. The CDR3 runs to 13 residues. V was trimmed by 7 bases and J by 0 bases, leaving 10 bases between them. The CDR3 DNA follows: TGTGCCAGCAAAGCCAGCGGCTCCTACGAGCAGTACTTC. Translation gives CASKASGSYEQYF.

This chain uses TRBV19 with TRBJ1-5; 8 bases align to TRBD1. V lost 6 bases, J lost 7 bases, and 8 bases stayed unmatched. CDR1 and CDR2 from the germline V gene are LNHDA and SQIVND (reference sequence). The CDR3 is made up of 14 amino acids. Here the CDR3 DNA reads TGTGCCAGTAGACCCGGACAGGGCTGGCAGCCCCAGCATTTT. Its translation is CASRPGQGWQPQHF. Drawing the rest from reference TRBV19 and TRBJ1-5, the complete variable domain is DGGITQSPKYLFRKEGQNVTLSCEQNLNHDAMYWYRQDPGQGLRLIYYSQIVNDFQKGDIAEGYSVSREKKESFPLTVTSAQKNPTAFYLCASRPGQGWQPQHFGDGTRLSIL.

This chain joins TRBV5-6 and TRBJ2-5; D is ambiguous. Germline-derived CDR1 and CDR2 are SGHDT and YYEEEE. V gave up 6 bases and J gave up 2 bases, with 11 bases separating them. CDR3 length: 13 residues. CDR3 sequence: CASTSREQETQYF. The CDR3 DNA sequence: TGTGCCAGCACCTCCCGCGAACAAGAGACCCAGTACTTC.